The clone carrying this TCR beta chain was detected only a few times. The antigen is unknown. Healthy Caucasians provided all donations. This sample was included in a study of identical twins. Study observations and caveats: Memory repertoires showed no such pattern, whereas abundant cord blood beta clonotypes carried fewer insertions. Out-of-frame alpha sequences shared between twins exhibited an excess of low generation probability.

Germline V gene data show CDR1 as DFQATT and CDR2 as SNEGSKA (reference sequence). V shed 6 bases, J shed 4 bases, and the junction held 12 bases outside the gene matches. The CDR3 has 18 amino acids. Template switching supplied a universal primer site; unique molecular identifiers were carried on the cDNA. TCRdb reprocessed the 5' RACE reads with MiXCR, giving one entry per CDR3 protein. Counted here are approximately 1.8 million distinct CDR3 sequences, under 35% occurring once; the ten biggest clones make up about 0.27%. The sequencing sample was made of cord blood. The rearrangement joins TRBV20-1 to TRBJ2-1; 16 nucleotides line up with TRBD2. This receptor was obtained from a newborn girl in good health. The CDR3 loop reads CSAPAGTSGREGYNEQFF. The DNA for the CDR3 is TGCAGTGCCCCGGCTGGGACTAGCGGGAGGGAGGGTTACAATGAGCAGTTCTTC.